This T cell receptor (beta chain) derives from a study of OX40 agonist ivuxolimab in advanced cancers. Germline lookup yields CDR1 SGHAT and CDR2 FQNNGV. This CDR3 region has 16 residues. V shed 2 bases and J shed 0 bases, with 12 bases lying between them. The assay was immunoSEQ multiplex PCR, and TCRdb's table has in-frame clones only and misses some. Among tens of thousands of clones, 84% were seen once, and the ten largest hold around 14%. The receptor was derived from an adult with an advanced solid tumor such as melanoma, head and neck, liver or kidney cancer. J is TRBJ2-3 and V is TRBV11-2; no definite D call. Here the sequenced sample was CD4+ or CD8+ T cells sorted from blood, taken in a trial of the OX40 agonist ivuxolimab. DNA for the CDR3: TGTGCCAGCAGCTTATGGGTAATCTCTAGCACAGATACGCAGTATTTT. This gives the protein CASSLWVISSTDTQYF.